Below are 14 T cell receptor beta chains sequenced from a single sample in a study of blood T cell repertoires in COVID-19. Libraries were prepared by immunoSEQ multiplex PCR; TCRdb keeps only in-frame clonotypes and omits some of them. Of fewer than 300,000 clones in the sample, 70% to 90% were seen once. The sequenced material came from peripheral blood. The receptors here all came from a woman under 40 with COVID-19, enrolled during active disease.

As to this clone: The sample has other DNA sequences that encode this CDR3 too. The chain joins TRBV5-1 to TRBJ2-7; 7 nucleotides match TRBD1. Trimming took 5 bases from V and 2 from J; bases not matched to a gene: 4. Germline V gene lookup returns CDR1 SGHRS and CDR2 YFSETQ. The CDR3 runs to 13 residues. The CDR3 sequence: CASSLTGAYEQYF. For the CDR3, the DNA is TGCGCCAGCAGTCTTACAGGGGCCTACGAGCAGTACTTC.

The rearrangement links TRBV5-1 to TRBJ2-1, with 8 nucleotides matching TRBD2. V dropped 0 bases and J dropped 5; count of bases not matched to a gene: 10. The CDR3 length is 17 residues. CDR1 SGHRS and CDR2 YFSETQ come from the germline V gene. CDR3 residues: CASSLAGASGGNNEQFF. For the CDR3, the DNA is TGCGCCAGCAGCTTGGCCGGCGCAAGCGGGGGCAACAATGAGCAGTTCTTC.

This rearrangement joins TRBV5-1 to TRBJ2-7; 12 nucleotides line up with TRBD2. The J segment lost 3 bases and the V segment lost 0 bases, leaving 1 base of the junction unmatched. This CDR3 has 15 amino acids. Germline CDR1 is SGHRS and CDR2 is YFSETQ. The CDR3 coding sequence is TGCGCCAGCAGCTTGGCACTAGCGGGGGGCTACGAGCAGTACTTC. Protein product: CASSLALAGGYEQYF.

The count of this clone is one. The chain recombines TRBV3-1 (or the pseudogene TRBV3-2) with TRBJ2-1; 12 bases are a match to TRBD2. This CDR3 has 14 residues. V dropped 4 bases and J dropped 5; count of bases not matched to a gene: 0. CDR1 LGHDT and CDR2 YNNKEL come from the germline V gene (reference sequence). Here the CDR3 reads CASSRLAGDNEQFF. Here the CDR3 DNA reads TGTGCCAGCAGCCGACTAGCGGGAGACAATGAGCAGTTCTTC.

The rearrangement uses TRBV6-5 and TRBJ1-4; D may be TRBD1 (5 bases). Germline V gene sequence: CDR1 MNHEY, CDR2 SVGAGI. The ends were cut back, 10 bases at V and 8 bases at J, with 23 bases in the middle. This CDR3 is built from 15 residues. This CDR3 reads CATIRRRGLGEKLFF. DNA for the CDR3: TGTGCCACAATCAGGAGGAGGGGTCTAGGGGAAAAACTGTTTTTT.

This clone occurred once. This chain joins TRBV11-2 and TRBJ1-1; unclear D gene. Deletions cut 3 bases from V and 5 bases from J, with 10 bases between. Germline V gene lookup returns CDR1 SGHAT and CDR2 FQNNGV. This CDR3 contains 13 residues. CDR3 amino acids: CASSLWGGTEAFF. The CDR3 coding sequence is TGTGCCAGCAGCTTGTGGGGAGGGACTGAAGCTTTCTTT.

The chain couples TRBV7-9 to TRBJ2-1; 12 bases are a match to TRBD2. In germline, CDR1 is SEHNR, CDR2 FQNEAQ (reference sequence). Trimming removed 7 bases from V and 6 bases from J; junction bases left unmatched: 7. This CDR3 has 15 residues. The chain's CDR3 is CASIRWTSGVNEQFF. For the CDR3, the DNA is TGTGCCAGCATCCGGTGGACTAGCGGGGTCAATGAGCAGTTCTTC.

This rearrangement joins TRBV5-5 to TRBJ2-1, with 12 positions matching TRBD2. CDR3 length: 15 residues. V dropped 0 bases and J dropped 14; count of bases not matched to a gene: 9. Per the germline V gene, CDR1 is SGHKS and CDR2 is YYEKEE (reference sequence). CDR3 region: CASSLEPSGGAFEFF. CDR3 nucleotides: TGTGCCAGCAGCTTGGAGCCTAGCGGGGGGGCCTTTGAGTTCTTC.

The rearrangement uses TRBV27 and TRBJ1-5; D not resolved. Germline-derived CDR1 and CDR2 are MNHEY and SMNVEV (reference sequence). The CDR3 sequence is 14 residues long. Trimming took 0 bases from V and 3 from J, leaving 6 bases between them. Here the CDR3 reads CASSLSGTNQPQHF. The CDR3 DNA reads TGTGCCAGCAGTTTATCTGGCACCAATCAGCCCCAGCATTTT.

The chain is built from TRBV15 and TRBJ2-7; TRBD1 agrees at 9 bases. Germline CDR1 is LNHNV and CDR2 is YYDKDF (reference sequence). The CDR3 consists of 16 residues. V shed 3 bases, J shed 5 bases, and the junction held 11 bases outside the gene matches. CDR3 in amino acids: CATSSGRDRVRNEQYF. CDR3 nucleotides: TGTGCCACCAGCAGTGGCCGGGACAGGGTCCGTAACGAGCAGTACTTC.

This clone was seen only once. The chain is built from TRBV19 and TRBJ1-5; D call uncertain. Trimming cost V 5 bases and J 7 bases, with 9 bases left between them. The germline gives CDR1 LNHDA, CDR2 SQIVND (reference sequence). CDR3 length: 12 amino acids. CDR3 DNA: TGTGCCAGTAGTCGCGGAGAACAGCCCCAGCATTTT. Translation gives CASSRGEQPQHF.

The chain links TRBV28 to TRBJ1-1, with 7 bases lining up with TRBD1. Germline-derived CDR1 and CDR2 are MDHEN and SYDVKM. This CDR3 has 17 amino acids. Trimming at V came to 4 bases and at J to 2 bases, leaving 13 bases not matched to a gene. The CDR3 spells CASSSLDMTGPNTEAFF. The DNA of the CDR3 is TGTGCCAGCAGTTCCCTCGACATGACAGGGCCTAACACTGAAGCTTTCTTT.

V and J are TRBV7-9 and TRBJ1-1; TRBD1 matches 7 bases. The CDR3 is made up of 13 amino acids. The V segment lost 5 bases and the J segment 6 bases; nucleotides outside the gene matches: 6. Germline lookup yields CDR1 SEHNR and CDR2 FQNEAQ (reference sequence). The CDR3 here is CASSLTGTPEAFF. The CDR3 DNA sequence: TGTGCCAGCAGCCTGACAGGGACCCCTGAAGCTTTCTTT.

V and J are TRBV15 and TRBJ1-1; possible D gene TRBD1, 5 bases. The CDR3 extends over 13 amino acids. V lost 5 bases to trimming and J lost 2 bases, with 9 bases between them. The V gene's germline CDR1 is LNHNV and CDR2 YYDKDF (reference sequence). The CDR3 protein is CATSLDTNTEAFF. CDR3 in DNA: TGTGCCACCAGCCTGGACACTAACACTGAAGCTTTCTTT.